These 5 T cell receptor beta chains were sequenced from one sample in a study of blood T cell repertoires in COVID-19. Method: immunoSEQ multiplex PCR; TCRdb's copy keeps in-frame clones and lacks some. The sample consists of some 200,000 clones, more than 75% of them appearing once. The specimen was peripheral blood. The receptors originated from an elderly man with acute or convalescent COVID-19.

The rearrangement uses TRBV27 and TRBJ2-2, with 8 bases lining up with TRBD1. Germline trimming cut 3 bases from V and 3 bases from J; bases unmatched to any gene: 3. From germline, CDR1 is MNHEY and CDR2 SMNVEV (reference sequence). The CDR3 loop spans 15 amino acids. The CDR3 reads CASSFEDRDTGELFF. In DNA form, the CDR3 reads TGTGCCAGCAGTTTTGAGGACAGGGACACCGGGGAGCTGTTTTTT.

The rearrangement joins TRBV25-1 to TRBJ2-1; 8 bases agree with TRBD1. CDR1 MGHDK and CDR2 SYGVNS come from the germline V gene. J was trimmed by 4 bases and V by 6 bases; bases with no gene match: 8. This CDR3 region has 15 residues. CDR3 bases: TGTGCCAGCAGCGAAGACAGGGGCCCTTACAATGAGCAGTTCTTC. This translates into CASSEDRGPYNEQFF.

This rearrangement joins TRBV5-6 to TRBJ2-1; D might be TRBD1 (6 bases). Trimming shortened V by 0 bases and J by 10 bases, and 11 bases separated the two germline ends. The CDR3 runs to 13 residues. Germline CDR1 reads SGHDT; CDR2 reads YYEEEE. CDR3 amino acids: CASSLAGQGEQFF. CDR3 in DNA: TGTGCCAGCAGCTTGGCCGGGCAGGGGGAGCAGTTCTTC.

The chain carries TRBV7-8 and TRBJ1-2; D is undetermined. Trimming cost V 1 base and J 5 bases, with 11 bases left between them. CDR1 and CDR2 (germline): SGHVS, FQNEAQ. This CDR3 is built from 14 residues. The CDR3 DNA follows: TGTGCCAGCAGCTTAGACAAAAACGGGTATGGCTACACCTTC. It specifies CASSLDKNGYGYTF.

CDR3 coding DNA: TGTGCCAGCAGCTACCCTGACAGGGCGGGCTACACCTTC. This codes for CASSYPDRAGYTF. V gene TRBV5-6 combines with J gene TRBJ1-2; TRBD1 matches at 7 bases. Germline values: CDR1 SGHDT, CDR2 YYEEEE. The trim removed 3 bases at V and 8 bases at J, leaving 7 bases unmatched. The CDR3 has 13 amino acids.